The rows below give T cell receptor beta chains drawn from one sample of a study of cytomegalovirus exposure and HLA in healthy donors. This table comes from immunoSEQ multiplex PCR, and its TCRdb copy is limited to in-frame clones, with some not included. The repertoire holds 150,000 to 200,000 clones, with roughly four fifths as singletons. Sequencing was carried out using PBMCs. The receptors shown here come from a middle-aged man in good health and CMV-seropositive. Both conserved end residues are part of each CDR3. D genes are given only for firm matches. The size entry is marked missing in some rows and otherwise reads once, few, many or a size class.

TRBV6-5	-	TRBD2	TRBJ2-5	TGTGCCAGCCGCAATAGCGGGGGGTGGGAGACCCAGTACTTC	CASRNSGGWETQYF
TRBV10-3	-	-	TRBJ1-4	TGTGCCATAAGCACAGGAGCAACTAATGAAAAACTGTTTTTT	CAISTGATNEKLFF
TRBV28	-	TRBD1	TRBJ2-5	TGTGCCAGCAGTGCAACAGGGGGAGAGACCCAGTACTTC	CASSATGGETQYF
TRBV27	-	TRBD2	TRBJ2-7	TGTGCCAGCAGTCCCCAGCGGGAGGTCTACGAGCAGTACTTC	CASSPQREVYEQYF
TRBV25-1	-	-	TRBJ2-3	TGTGCCAGCAGTGGATCAGGGCTCCGCACAGATACGCAGTATTTT	CASSGSGLRTDTQYF
TRBV9	-	-	TRBJ1-5	TGTGCCAGCAGCGTAGACAGCCGAAATCAGCCCCAGCATTTT	CASSVDSRNQPQHF
TRBV4-1	-	TRBD1	TRBJ2-7	TGCGCCAGCAGCCTACCGGGACAGGGCCCCGAGCAGTACTTC	CASSLPGQGPEQYF
TRBV5-1	-	-	TRBJ2-7	TGCGCCAGCAGCCCTAGCATCTTCTACGAGCAGTACTTC	CASSPSIFYEQYF
TRBV6-1	-	-	TRBJ1-3	TGTGCCAGCAGCGGACAGATATACACCATATATTTT	CASSGQIYTIYF
TRBV9	-	TRBD2	TRBJ2-2	TGTGCCAGCAGCGTAGGGCGGGGGGTCTCTCCGAACACCGGGGAGCTGTTTTTT	CASSVGRGVSPNTGELFF
TRBV7-2	-	TRBD1	TRBJ2-7	TGTGCCAGCAGTCCCGACAGGGGGGAAACCTACGAGCAGTACTTC	CASSPDRGETYEQYF
TRBV5-1	-	TRBD1	TRBJ2-7	TGCGCCAGCAGCTTGGGGGGGACAGCCTCCTACGAGCAGTACTTC	CASSLGGTASYEQYF
TRBV5-4	-	TRBD2	TRBJ2-7	TGTGCCAGCAGCCAGGGAGGGCCTGGAGCCTACGAGCAGTACTTC	CASSQGGPGAYEQYF
TRBV30	-	TRBD1	TRBJ2-1	TGTGCTTCGACAGGGACCTCCTACAATGAGCAGTTCTTC	CASTGTSYNEQFF
TRBV7-3	-	-	TRBJ2-1	TGTGCCAGCGGCAGCGGGCCCAATCAAGAGCAGTTCTTC	CASGSGPNQEQFF
TRBV9	-	-	TRBJ2-1	TGTGCCAGCAGCGTAGAAGGGGTCCCCTACAATGAGCAGTTCTTC	CASSVEGVPYNEQFF
TRBV2	few	TRBD1	TRBJ1-1	TGTGCCAGCAGTGCGAGTGGTGTGGCGGGACAGGGTCTCTCTGAAGCTTTCTTT	CASSASGVAGQGLSEAFF
TRBV5-1	-	-	TRBJ2-3	TGCGCCAGCAGCTTTAAGATTTCGGGGAGCACAGATACGCAGTATTTT	CASSFKISGSTDTQYF
TRBV4-1	-	-	TRBJ1-1	TGCGCCAGCAGCCCCCCAGGGGCAGGCACTGAAGCTTTCTTT	CASSPPGAGTEAFF
TRBV7-7	-	-	TRBJ1-4	TGTGCCAGCAGCTTAGGGACAGCAACTAATGAAAAACTGTTTTTT	CASSLGTATNEKLFF
TRBV6-5	once	TRBD2	TRBJ2-1	TGTGCCAGCAGCCGGACTAGGCCCTACAATGAGCAGTTCTTC	CASSRTRPYNEQFF
TRBV28	-	TRBD1	TRBJ2-7	TGTGCCAGCAGCCCCTGGTGGGACAGCCCCTACGAGCAGTACTTC	CASSPWWDSPYEQYF
TRBV5-1	once	TRBD1	TRBJ2-2	TGCGCCAGCAAACAGGGGGCAATAAACACCGGGGAGCTGTTTTTT	CASKQGAINTGELFF
TRBV19	-	-	TRBJ1-4	TGTGCCAGTAGTATGAGTGCGGGAGGGTACGGTGAAAAACTGTTTTTT	CASSMSAGGYGEKLFF
TRBV5-4	-	TRBD2	TRBJ2-3	TGTGCCAGCAGCACAAGGGGGACTAGCAGTAGCACAGATACGCAGTATTTT	CASSTRGTSSSTDTQYF
TRBV9	-	-	TRBJ2-2	TGTGCCAGCAGCGTAGACAGGGAAGAAGACACCGGGGAGCTGTTTTTT	CASSVDREEDTGELFF
TRBV2	once	-	TRBJ2-2	TGTGCCAGCAGCCTAGAGGGACAAAACACCGGGGAGCTGTTTTTT	CASSLEGQNTGELFF
TRBV7-9	-	-	TRBJ2-1	TGTGCCAGCAGCCCTCGGGGGAGCTCCTACAATGAGCAGTTCTTC	CASSPRGSSYNEQFF
TRBV29-1	few	TRBD1	TRBJ2-7	TGCAGCGTTGTGGTCAGGGGGCGAGGTGAGCAGTACTTC	CSVVVRGRGEQYF
TRBV7-6	-	-	TRBJ2-5	TGTGCCAGCAGCTTCGGGACAAGAGGAGAGACCCAGTACTTC	CASSFGTRGETQYF
TRBV27	-	-	TRBJ2-2	TGTGCCAGCAGTTTATTCGGGAGTAGGATCACCGGGGAGCTGTTTTTT	CASSLFGSRITGELFF
TRBV7-2	-	TRBD1	TRBJ1-2	TGTGCCAGTAAGACAGGGGAGGGAGGCTACACCTTC	CASKTGEGGYTF
TRBV5-1	-	-	TRBJ1-1	TGCGCCAGCAGCTTTAACATTGGCACTGAAGCTTTCTTT	CASSFNIGTEAFF
TRBV28	-	TRBD2	TRBJ2-1	TGTGCCAGCAGTACCGCGGGACTACACAATGAGCAGTTCTTC	CASSTAGLHNEQFF
TRBV5-5	-	-	TRBJ2-3	TGTGCCAGCAGCTTGGTAGGGACTCCCACAGATACGCAGTATTTT	CASSLVGTPTDTQYF
TRBV5-1	-	TRBD1	TRBJ2-2	TGCGCCAGCAGCTCCCTATCGTTACAGGGGGCCGGGGAGCTGTTTTTT	CASSSLSLQGAGELFF
TRBV30	-	TRBD2	TRBJ2-1	TGTGCCTGGAGTACTACTAGCGGCACGAATGAGCAGTTCTTC	CAWSTTSGTNEQFF
TRBV9	-	-	TRBJ1-1	TGTGCCAGCAGCGTTTATGAGGGCACTGAAGCTTTCTTT	CASSVYEGTEAFF
TRBV28	-	TRBD1	TRBJ1-1	TGTGCCAGCAGTTTGGCCGGGACAGGGACCCTTTTCCCTCAGGCTTTCTTT	CASSLAGTGTLFPQAFF
TRBV6-5	-	TRBD2	TRBJ2-5	TGTGCCAGCAGCGCTAGCGGTTTCCTCACCCAGTACTTC	CASSASGFLTQYF
TRBV6-9	-	TRBD1	TRBJ2-6	TGTGCCAGCAGAACAACAGGGGCTGGGGCCAACGTCCTGACTTTC	CASRTTGAGANVLTF
TRBV25-1	-	-	TRBJ1-6	TGTGCCAGCAGTGGCTATACTGATTCACCCCTCCACTTT	CASSGYTDSPLHF
TRBV2	-	TRBD1	TRBJ2-4	TGTGCCAGCAGGGGAAGGGGACAGGTAAACATTCAGTACTTC	CASRGRGQVNIQYF
TRBV6-1	-	TRBD1	TRBJ1-5	TGTGCCAGCAGTGAAGAAGGGACAGGGCGATACCAGCCCCAGCATTTT	CASSEEGTGRYQPQHF
TRBV28	-	-	TRBJ1-1	TGTGCCAGCAGCCAGGGTTTTGGGGCTTTCTTT	CASSQGFGAFF
TRBV6-1	-	-	TRBJ1-1	TGTGCCAGCAGTGAAGACGGGAACGGAGCTTTCTTT	CASSEDGNGAFF
TRBV7-9	-	-	TRBJ2-2	TGTGCCAGCAGACTGGGGGCCCTAAACACCGGGGAGCTGTTTTTT	CASRLGALNTGELFF
TRBV4-3	-	TRBD1	TRBJ2-3	TGCGCCAGCAGCCAATGGGGACAGGGCACAGATACGCAGTATTTT	CASSQWGQGTDTQYF
TRBV6-6	-	TRBD2	TRBJ2-7	TGTGCCAGCAGTTACCTAGCGGGGACTACCTACGAGCAGTACTTC	CASSYLAGTTYEQYF
TRBV6-1	once	TRBD1	TRBJ1-2	TGTGCCAGCAGTGCAGGACAGGGAACGAATACCTTC	CASSAGQGTNTF
TRBV19	-	-	TRBJ2-1	TGTGCCAGTAGTCGGCGGGGCGTGGACAATGAGCAGTTCTTC	CASSRRGVDNEQFF
TRBV19	-	-	TRBJ1-6	TGTGCCAGTAGTATTCCAGGGTGGAATTCACCCCTCCACTTT	CASSIPGWNSPLHF
TRBV15	-	TRBD1	TRBJ2-1	TGTGCCACCAGCAGAGGACAGGGGGCCATCAAAACCTGGTCATCCTACAATGAGCAGTTCTTC	CATSRGQGAIKTWSSYNEQFF
TRBV5-4	-	TRBD1	TRBJ2-7	TGTGCCAGCAGCTCCGCCTTCGGGACAGGTCGAGAGCAGTACTTC	CASSSAFGTGREQYF
TRBV5-6	-	TRBD2	TRBJ2-1	TGTGCCAGCAGCTTGGGGGGCGGGGGGGCCGATGAGCAGTTCTTC	CASSLGGGGADEQFF
TRBV7-9	-	-	TRBJ2-1	TGTGCCAGCAGCCGGCAGACGGGGGGCACCTACAATGAGCAGTTCTTC	CASSRQTGGTYNEQFF
TRBV5-4	-	TRBD1	TRBJ1-3	TGTGCCAGCAGCTTGGGACAGGGGATGCCTGGAAACACCATATATTTT	CASSLGQGMPGNTIYF
TRBV15	-	TRBD1	TRBJ2-5	TGTGCCACCAGCAGAGACAGGGGGGAGACCCAGTACTTC	CATSRDRGETQYF
TRBV5-1	-	-	TRBJ2-6	TGCGCCAGCAGCTTTCTCTCGGGGGCCAACGTCCTGACTTTC	CASSFLSGANVLTF
TRBV9	-	TRBD2	TRBJ2-5	TGTGCCAGCAGCGTAGGTGGACTAGCCATGAGGGAGACCCAGTACTTC	CASSVGGLAMRETQYF